This T cell receptor beta chain came from a study of neoadjuvant anti-PD-1 for oral cavity cancer. Study-level information: Non-progressing patients received a fourth nivolumab dose near day 43, then surgery on days 50-56.

The trim removed 1 base at V and 7 bases at J, leaving 6 bases unmatched. The CDR3 spans 17 residues. Germline assignment: CDR1 SGHNT and CDR2 YENEEA. This clone is a singleton in its sample. Its antigen is as yet unknown. Study results and caveats: Treg/Th17 ratio rose with pretreatment blood and fell with post-treatment tumor TCRbeta clonality.

Using immunoSEQ multiplex PCR, the repertoire was profiled, and TCRdb retains in-frame clones only, with some absent. The sample includes some 66,000 clones, about 86% of them seen just once. The TCR originated in a person between 35 and 79 years old with oral cavity squamous cell carcinoma. The chain carries TRBV11-3 and TRBJ2-1, with TRBD2 matching over 14 bases. The sequencing here drew on PBMCs, taken before nivolumab (anti-PD-1) treatment. The CDR3 sequence: CASSLGGTSGRGNEQFF. DNA of the CDR3: TGTGCCAGCAGCTTAGGGGGGACTAGCGGGAGAGGTAATGAGCAGTTCTTC. Together with reference TRBV11-3 and TRBJ2-1, the CDR3 gives the full variable domain: EAGVVQSPRYKIIEKKQPVAFWCNPISGHNTLYWYLQNLGQGPELLIRYENEEAVDDSQLPKDRFSAERLKGVDSTLKIQPAELGDSAVYLCASSLGGTSGRGNEQFFGPGTRLTVL.